The source of this T cell receptor beta chain is a study of blood T cells in healthy people across ages. Notes on the study in general: Strong correlation linked observed beta diversity and percent naive T cells.

V gave up 3 bases and J gave up 10 bases, with 10 bases separating them. CDR3 length equals 13 residues. From germline, CDR1 is MNHNS and CDR2 SASEGT. Next came a second PCR, run for roughly 7 to 12 cycles, which used a sample-barcoded 5' primer along with a J-beta primer mix. From the 5' RACE reads, TCRdb called clonotypes with MiXCR, one entry per CDR3 protein. The sample has over 1,300,000 distinct CDR3 sequences, 59% seen once; the top ten hold 6.5% to 8.5%. With regard to this clonotype: Antigen: not known.

The chain is built from TRBV6-1 and TRBJ1-6; D is possibly TRBD1 (5 bases). The sequenced sample consisted of blood. The receptor was isolated from a man between 18 and 29 years old in good health. The CDR3 sequence is CASSDREASPLHF. CDR3 bases: TGTGCCAGCAGTGACAGGGAAGCGTCACCCCTCCACTTT.